These T cell receptor beta chains were read from a single sample in a study of T cells in Graves' hyperthyroidism and ophthalmopathy. TCRdb processed the multiplex PCR reads anew with MiXCR; each CDR3 protein has one entry. This sample has 600,000 to 650,000 distinct CDR3 sequences, with 15% to 20% found just once. Sequencing used blood. The receptors shown here come from a woman aged 25-40 years with Graves' hyperthyroidism. CDR3s include the opening cysteine and the closing phenylalanine or tryptophan. Size tells how often a clone was seen (once, few, many) or the class of an expanded clone, and some rows leave it out.

CDR3 protein	J gene	CDR3 length	V gene	clone size
CAWSVRSSGNTIYF	TRBJ1-3	14	TRBV30	many
CASSYGTGSWEQYF	TRBJ2-7	14	TRBV6-2/TRBV6-3	few
CASSLGRANEKLFF	TRBJ1-4	14	TRBV2	many
CASVIGLAGGPVQFF	TRBJ2-1	15	TRBV6-1	NA
CASTLAGDSYNEQFF	TRBJ2-1	15	TRBV28	NA
CASSYGPLAGRPFDTQYF	TRBJ2-3	18	TRBV6-1	many
CASSLMVAARSGTSGIDIFNEQFF	TRBJ2-1	24	TRBV28	few
CASSLVGLETQYF	TRBJ2-5	13	TRBV7-2	few
CAISASGTETDTQYF	TRBJ2-3	15	TRBV10-3	NA
CASSPPWGREYEDTQYF	TRBJ2-3	17	TRBV11-2	many
CASSLQTGGGNTIYF	TRBJ1-3	15	TRBV7-8	many
CSARLFNEQFF	TRBJ2-1	11	TRBV20-1	many
CAISEPPVGTGTGEQYF	TRBJ2-7	17	TRBV10-3	many
CASSYGQGGRTEAFF	TRBJ1-1	15	TRBV6-5	many
CASSQDLGLAGWGQETQYF	TRBJ2-5	19	TRBV14	few
CASSYLLVGANVLTF	TRBJ2-6	15	TRBV6-2/TRBV6-3	NA
CASSLLAAYQETQYF	TRBJ2-5	15	TRBV11-2	many
CASSQELLGGYGYTF	TRBJ1-2	15	TRBV4-2	few
CASSLGLSGDRQKEKLFF	TRBJ1-4	18	TRBV5-1	few
CASSPGTSGSARVYNEQFF	TRBJ2-1	19	TRBV7-2	once
CASSEVRGGTGELFF	TRBJ2-2	15	TRBV6-1	few
CASNRAGTHTGELFF	TRBJ2-2	15	TRBV28	NA
CASSLVPDEQFF	TRBJ2-1	12	TRBV7-2	many
CASSPRAAGELFF	TRBJ2-2	13	TRBV27	NA
CASSSPILAGWADTQYF	TRBJ2-3	17	TRBV28	NA
CASSKYPGQTYEQYF	TRBJ2-7	15	TRBV12-3/TRBV12-4	many
CASSTGQGVYQPQHF	TRBJ1-5	15	TRBV2	many
CASRKVQGGEQPQHF	TRBJ1-5	15	TRBV2	few
CATSDAQGRDTQYF	TRBJ2-3	14	TRBV24-1	many
CASSFRGSSTDTQYF	TRBJ2-3	15	TRBV5-1	few
CASSTTGTGRKRAGATDTQYF	TRBJ2-3	21	TRBV7-9	NA
CASSGWSADTQYF	TRBJ2-3	13	TRBV6-1	many
CASSYGRAGGSDEQFF	TRBJ2-1	16	TRBV6-2/TRBV6-3	many
CASSLTSASYEQYF	TRBJ2-7	14	TRBV12-3/TRBV12-4	many
CASSLGSTETQYF	TRBJ2-5	13	TRBV7-8	few
CASRATAGAAFF	TRBJ1-1	12	TRBV6-1	many
CATSDLLPPSQTTQYF	TRBJ2-3	16	TRBV24-1	few
CASSLAGGTPSTDTQYF	TRBJ2-3	17	TRBV7-2	many
CSAQGGGRVTDTQYF	TRBJ2-3	15	TRBV29-1	few
CSAPRTAYEQYF	TRBJ2-7	12	TRBV20-1	many
CASRVDVLSNQPQHF	TRBJ1-5	15	TRBV6-2/TRBV6-3	many
CASSFGATNQPQHF	TRBJ1-5	14	TRBV6-5	NA
CATSERTSGKHEQYF	TRBJ2-7	15	TRBV24-1	many
CASSSYGAVGQFF	TRBJ2-1	13	TRBV6-1	few
CASSFQGIYGYTF	TRBJ1-2	13	TRBV28	few
CASSLFGDAGELFF	TRBJ2-2	14	TRBV11-3	NA
CAWSNGAGGTDTQYF	TRBJ2-3	15	TRBV30	few
CASSRTTSGRIPYEQYF	TRBJ2-7	17	TRBV3-1	many
CASSELSDNSPLHF	TRBJ1-6	14	TRBV25-1	NA